Below, 5 T cell receptor beta chains from the same sample are listed, as sequenced in a study of blood T cell repertoires in COVID-19. Sequenced by immunoSEQ multiplex PCR; TCRdb stores in-frame clones only, minus some. Of some 330,000 clones listed, about 90% are singletons. Sequenced material: peripheral blood. The receptors here all came from a woman younger than 45 with COVID-19, enrolled during active disease.

V is TRBV18 and J is TRBJ1-1; TRBD1 matches at 7 bases. Trimming took 0 bases from V and 2 from J; bases not matched to a gene: 6. This CDR3 is built from 16 residues. Per germline, CDR1 KGHSH and CDR2 LQKENI. The CDR3 region has the DNA TGTGCCAGCTCACCACCGATGACAGGGCCCAACACTGAAGCTTTCTTT. Translation gives CASSPPMTGPNTEAFF.

This chain joins TRBV7-9 and TRBJ2-5, with 10 bases that match TRBD1. Germline assignment: CDR1 SEHNR and CDR2 FQNEAQ (reference sequence). CDR3 length equals 15 residues. The V segment lost 6 bases and the J segment 1 base; nucleotides outside the gene matches: 5. CDR3 amino acids: CASSTDRGIQETQYF. In DNA, the CDR3 is TGTGCCAGCAGTACGGACAGGGGGATCCAAGAGACCCAGTACTTC.

The genes are TRBV6-5 and TRBJ2-3, with D possibly matching TRBD1 (6 bases). Germline CDR1 MNHEY, CDR2 SVGAGI. Trimming took off 3 bases at V and 4 bases at J, with 11 bases between the two ends. This CDR3 comprises 14 residues. CDR3 sequence: CASSYEAGADTQYF. In DNA, the CDR3 is TGTGCCAGCAGTTATGAGGCAGGGGCAGATACGCAGTATTTT.

The chain has TRBV11-3 and TRBJ2-1, with D possibly matching TRBD2 (6 bases). The germline V and J ends were trimmed by 4 bases and 4 bases, with 17 bases remaining between them. CDR3 size: 16 residues. CDR1 and CDR2 (germline): SGHNT, YENEEA. The CDR3 sequence is CASSSPIAAGYNEQFF. In DNA, the CDR3 is TGTGCCAGCAGCTCTCCGATAGCGGCGGGATACAATGAGCAGTTCTTC.

A few counts support this clone. V and J are TRBV5-4 and TRBJ2-5, with TRBD2 identical over 14 bases. V shed 1 base and J 0 bases; nucleotides not matched to a gene: 5. In germline, CDR1 is SGHNT, CDR2 YYREEE (reference sequence). The CDR3 runs to 18 residues. The CDR3 region is CASSLRLAGGRYQETQYF. For the CDR3, the DNA is TGTGCCAGCAGCTTGAGACTAGCGGGGGGGAGGTACCAAGAGACCCAGTACTTC.